This T cell receptor beta chain derives from a study of spatial heterogeneity in lung cancer. Every individual TCR cDNA molecule carried its own unique molecular identifier, which allowed correction of PCR and sequencing errors. One entry per CDR3 protein results from TCRdb running MiXCR on the 5' RACE reads. Here the sample spans some 15,000 distinct CDR3 sequences, 10% to 13% being singletons. CDR1 is SEHNR, CDR2 FQNEAQ, per germline (reference sequence). V dropped 5 bases and J dropped 7; count of bases not matched to a gene: 11. The CDR3 totals 15 residues. Points from the study as a whole: Ubiquitous expanded tumor TCRs appeared in blood more at resection than follow-up.

The table lists this clonotype with many counts. What it binds is unknown. Time point defined: sample taken at primary tumor resection. No cell sorting; template was whole RNA from tumor, lung tissue or PBMC. Samples were donated by 72 untreated early-stage non-small cell lung cancer patients. The origin of this receptor is a female donor with early-stage non-small cell lung cancer. The input for sequencing was PBMCs, taken at surgery. The rearrangement links TRBV7-9 to TRBJ1-1; 9 nucleotides agree with TRBD1. CDR3 nucleotides: TGTGCCAGCAGCCCGCCGGGACAGGGAACGGTTGAAGCTTTCTTT. Residues: CASSPPGQGTVEAFF. Combining the CDR3 with reference TRBV7-9 and TRBJ1-1 gives the whole variable domain DTGVSQNPRHKITKRGQNVTFRCDPISEHNRLYWYRQTLGQGPEFLTYFQNEAQLEKSRLLSDRFSAERPKGSFSTLEIQRTEQGDSAMYLCASSPPGQGTVEAFFGQGTRLTVV.